These 3 T cell receptor beta chains share one sample of origin, sequenced in a study of cytomegalovirus exposure and HLA in healthy donors (dated 2017 in TCRdb). Library prep was done by the immunoSEQ multiplex PCR assay. For the multiplex PCR, a mixture combining 60 forward primers for TCR Vbeta segments and 13 reverse primers for TCR Jbeta segments was used. Held by TCRdb, this immuneACCESS table contains in-frame sequences only and omits some clones. Under half of the omission traces to an unresolved V gene where checked; the cause of the rest is unknown. The sample table shows about 59,000 clones, and about 80% are seen once. In total, the top ten clones hold around 4.2% of the sample. Sequencing was carried out using PBMCs. Receptors originate from a woman aged 40-49 years in good health and CMV-seronegative.

This clone has more than one count but fewer than ten. The chain carries TRBV7-8 and TRBJ2-7, with a weak D call TRBD2 (6 bases). V shed 1 base and J shed 5 bases, with 12 bases lying between them. The CDR3 is 14 residues long. The germline V gene encodes CDR1 SGHVS and CDR2 FQNEAQ. This CDR3 reads CASSLVGGSHEQYF. The DNA of the CDR3 is TGTGCCAGCAGCTTAGTGGGAGGTTCCCACGAGCAGTACTTC.

The chain uses TRBV28 and TRBJ1-2; 7 nucleotides match TRBD1. The trim removed 7 bases at V and 4 bases at J, leaving 9 bases unmatched. CDR3 size: 14 residues. Germline-derived CDR1 and CDR2 are MDHEN and SYDVKM. The CDR3: CASIPRRDSYGYTF. For the CDR3, the DNA is TGTGCCAGCATTCCCCGGAGGGACAGCTATGGCTACACCTTC.

This chain links TRBV2 with TRBJ1-2; a weak D match, TRBD1 (5 bases). The CDR3 has 14 amino acids. The germline V and J ends were trimmed by 2 bases and 2 bases, with 9 bases remaining between them. The germline V gene encodes CDR1 SNHLY and CDR2 FYNNEI. CDR3 nucleotides: TGTGCCAGCAGTGAAACAGGACGGAACTATGGCTACACCTTC. This sequence encodes CASSETGRNYGYTF.